This TCR beta chain derives from a study of a mutant IDH1 vaccine in newly diagnosed glioma. Study information: Vaccination began 4-6 weeks post radiotherapy alone, or with temozolomide cycles. Before enrollment, patients got radiotherapy alone, temozolomide alone, or mostly the combination.

This sample's time point: week 35, safety follow-up. Doses of 300 ug of mutant IDH1 20-mer peptide were given with topical imiquimod. The CDR3 sequence is 17 residues long. CDR1 SQVTM and CDR2 ANQGSEA come from the germline V gene. Trimming cost V 4 bases and J 4 bases, with 24 bases left between them. Measured with immunoSEQ multiplex PCR; TCRdb has only the in-frame clones, and not every one. The sample lists tens of thousands of clones; roughly 90% were seen once. On this clone itself: Its antigen remains unidentified.

Sequences were derived from PBMCs, sampled from a glioma patient whose treatment included an IDH1 peptide vaccine. This sequence joins TRBV29-1 and TRBJ2-3; TRBD1 or TRBD2 may be the D gene (8 bases each). This TCR was recovered from a man aged 40-49 years with glioma. This CDR3 is CSVGGGTGQGLADTQYF. CDR3 nucleotide sequence: TGCAGCGTTGGCGGGGGGACAGGACAGGGATTGGCAGATACGCAGTATTTT.